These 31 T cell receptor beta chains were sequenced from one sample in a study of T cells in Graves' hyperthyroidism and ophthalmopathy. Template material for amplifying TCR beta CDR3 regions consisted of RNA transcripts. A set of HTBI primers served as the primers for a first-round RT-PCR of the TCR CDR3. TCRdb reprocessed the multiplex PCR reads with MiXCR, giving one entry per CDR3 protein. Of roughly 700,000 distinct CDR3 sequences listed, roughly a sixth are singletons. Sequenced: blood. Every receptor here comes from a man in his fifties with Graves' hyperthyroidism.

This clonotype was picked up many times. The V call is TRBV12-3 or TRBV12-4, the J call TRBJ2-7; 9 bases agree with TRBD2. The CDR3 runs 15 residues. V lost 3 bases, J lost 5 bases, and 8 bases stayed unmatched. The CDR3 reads CASSFLLAGDNEQYF. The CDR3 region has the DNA TGTGCCAGCAGTTTTTTACTAGCGGGTGATAACGAGCAGTACTTC.

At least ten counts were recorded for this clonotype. CDR3 residues: CASSYRGQGLLGTEAFF. Written as DNA, the CDR3 is TGTGCCAGCAGTTACCGCGGACAGGGCCTCCTAGGGACTGAAGCTTTCTTT. The chain employs TRBV6-2 or TRBV6-3 and TRBJ1-1; 8 bases agree with TRBD1. The CDR3 runs 17 residues. Germline V gene data show CDR1 as MNHEY and CDR2 as SVGEGT. J was trimmed by 5 bases and V by 2 bases; bases with no gene match: 13.

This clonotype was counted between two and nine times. The CDR3 region is CASSKGTGNTEAFF. The CDR3 nucleotides are TGTGCCAGCAGCAAAGGGACAGGGAACACTGAAGCTTTCTTT. The chain uses TRBV9 and TRBJ1-1, with 8 bases fitting TRBD1. With 4 bases clipped from V and 1 base from J, the junction kept 3 bases outside the gene matches. CDR1 is SGDLS, CDR2 YYNGEE, per germline. The CDR3 is made up of 14 amino acids.

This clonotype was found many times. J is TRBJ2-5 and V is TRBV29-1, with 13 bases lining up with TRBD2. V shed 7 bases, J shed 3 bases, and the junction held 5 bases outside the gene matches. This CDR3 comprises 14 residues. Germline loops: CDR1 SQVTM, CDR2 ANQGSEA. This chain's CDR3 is CSASGTSGKETQYF. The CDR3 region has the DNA TGCAGCGCCTCGGGGACTAGCGGGAAAGAGACCCAGTACTTC.

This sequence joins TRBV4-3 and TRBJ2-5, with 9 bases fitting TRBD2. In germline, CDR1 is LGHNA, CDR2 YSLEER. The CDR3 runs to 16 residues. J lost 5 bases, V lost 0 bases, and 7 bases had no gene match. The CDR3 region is CASSQEAAGGDETQYF. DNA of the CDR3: TGCGCCAGCAGCCAAGAGGCAGCGGGAGGTGACGAGACCCAGTACTTC.

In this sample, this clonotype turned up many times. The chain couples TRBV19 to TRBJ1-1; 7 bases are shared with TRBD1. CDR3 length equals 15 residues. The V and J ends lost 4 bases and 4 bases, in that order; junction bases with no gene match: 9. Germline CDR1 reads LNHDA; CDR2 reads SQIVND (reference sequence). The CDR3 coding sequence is TGTGCCAGTAGTACGATCGACAGGGCGGTCACTGAAGCTTTCTTT. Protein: CASSTIDRAVTEAFF.

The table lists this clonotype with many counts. CDR3 DNA: TGTGCCAGCAACCCCGGCGGGAGCTCCTACAATGAGCAGTTCTTC. Its protein is CASNPGGSSYNEQFF. The rearrangement joins TRBV6-1 to TRBJ2-1; 7 bases are shared with TRBD2. The germline CDR1 and CDR2 sequences are MNHNS and SASEGT. This CDR3 contains 15 residues. The V segment lost 7 bases and the J segment 0 bases; nucleotides outside the gene matches: 6.

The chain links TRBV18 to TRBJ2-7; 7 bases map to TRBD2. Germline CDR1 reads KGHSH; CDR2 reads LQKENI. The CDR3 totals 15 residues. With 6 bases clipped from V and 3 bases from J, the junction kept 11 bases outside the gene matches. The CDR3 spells CASSLGRGDVYEQYF. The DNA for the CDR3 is TGTGCCAGCTCTTTGGGACGGGGGGACGTCTACGAGCAGTACTTC.

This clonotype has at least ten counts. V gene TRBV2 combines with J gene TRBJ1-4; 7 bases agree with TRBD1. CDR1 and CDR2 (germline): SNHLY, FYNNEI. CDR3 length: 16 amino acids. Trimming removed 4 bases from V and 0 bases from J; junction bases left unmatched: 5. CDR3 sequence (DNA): TGTGCCAGCAGTGGGCCTGGGACAGCAACTAATGAAAAACTGTTTTTT. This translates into CASSGPGTATNEKLFF.

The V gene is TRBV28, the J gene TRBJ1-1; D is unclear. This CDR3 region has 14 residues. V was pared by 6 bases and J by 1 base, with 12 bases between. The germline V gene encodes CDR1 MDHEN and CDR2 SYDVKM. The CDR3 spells CASREYHRNTEAFF. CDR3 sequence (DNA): TGTGCCAGCAGGGAGTATCACAGGAACACTGAAGCTTTCTTT.

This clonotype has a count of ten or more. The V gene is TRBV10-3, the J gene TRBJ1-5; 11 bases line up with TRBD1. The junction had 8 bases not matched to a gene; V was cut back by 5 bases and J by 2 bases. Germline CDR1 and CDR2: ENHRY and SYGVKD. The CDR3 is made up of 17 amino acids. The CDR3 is CAISPGQGASGNQPQHF. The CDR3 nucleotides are TGTGCCATCAGTCCTGGACAGGGGGCCTCGGGCAATCAGCCCCAGCATTTT.

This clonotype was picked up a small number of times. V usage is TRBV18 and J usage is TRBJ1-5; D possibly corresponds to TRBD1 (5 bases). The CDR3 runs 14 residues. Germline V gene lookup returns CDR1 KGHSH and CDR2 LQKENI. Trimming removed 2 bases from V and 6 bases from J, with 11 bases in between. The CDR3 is CASSPSRGRQPQHF. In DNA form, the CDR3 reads TGTGCCAGCTCACCATCAAGGGGACGTCAGCCCCAGCATTTT.

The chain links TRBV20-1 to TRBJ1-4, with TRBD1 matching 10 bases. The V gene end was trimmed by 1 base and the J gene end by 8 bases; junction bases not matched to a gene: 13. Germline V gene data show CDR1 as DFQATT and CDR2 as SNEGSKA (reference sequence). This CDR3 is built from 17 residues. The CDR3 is CSARGWDRGWGNEKLFF. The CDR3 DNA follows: TGCAGTGCTAGAGGCTGGGACAGGGGCTGGGGAAACGAAAAACTGTTTTTT.

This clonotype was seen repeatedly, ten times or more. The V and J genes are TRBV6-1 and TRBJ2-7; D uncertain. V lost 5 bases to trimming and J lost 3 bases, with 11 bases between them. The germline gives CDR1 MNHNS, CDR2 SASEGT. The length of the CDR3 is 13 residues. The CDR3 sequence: CASSYAEGYEQYF. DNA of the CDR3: TGTGCCAGCAGTTACGCGGAAGGCTACGAGCAGTACTTC.

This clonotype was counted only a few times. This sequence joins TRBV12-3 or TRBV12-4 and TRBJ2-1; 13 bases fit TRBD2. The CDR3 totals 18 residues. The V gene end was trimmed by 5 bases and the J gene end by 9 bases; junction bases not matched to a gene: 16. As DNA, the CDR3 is TGTGCCAGCAGTCCGCGGACTAGCGGGAGTATTTTAGGGAGTGAGCAGTTCTTC. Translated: CASSPRTSGSILGSEQFF.

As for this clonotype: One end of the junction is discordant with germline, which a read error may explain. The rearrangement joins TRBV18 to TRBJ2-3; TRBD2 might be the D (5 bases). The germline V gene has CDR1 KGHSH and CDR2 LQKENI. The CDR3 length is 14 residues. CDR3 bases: TGTGCCAGCCCACCACCTAGCAGCACAGATACGCAGTATTTT. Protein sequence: CASPPPSSTDTQYF.

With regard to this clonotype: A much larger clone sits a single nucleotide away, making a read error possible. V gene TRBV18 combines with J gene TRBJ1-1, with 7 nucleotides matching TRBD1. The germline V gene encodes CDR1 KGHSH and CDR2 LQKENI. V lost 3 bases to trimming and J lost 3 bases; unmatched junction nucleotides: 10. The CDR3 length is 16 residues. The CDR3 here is CASSPRWRTGDTEAFF. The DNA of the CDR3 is TGTGCCAGCTCACCTAGATGGAGGACAGGCGACACTGAAGCTTTCTTT.

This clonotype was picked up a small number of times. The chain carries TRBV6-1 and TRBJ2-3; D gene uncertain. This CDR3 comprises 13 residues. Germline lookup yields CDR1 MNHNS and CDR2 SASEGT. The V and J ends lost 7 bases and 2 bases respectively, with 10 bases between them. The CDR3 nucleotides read TGTGCCAGCAACGGCATATACACAGATACGCAGTATTTT. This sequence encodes CASNGIYTDTQYF.

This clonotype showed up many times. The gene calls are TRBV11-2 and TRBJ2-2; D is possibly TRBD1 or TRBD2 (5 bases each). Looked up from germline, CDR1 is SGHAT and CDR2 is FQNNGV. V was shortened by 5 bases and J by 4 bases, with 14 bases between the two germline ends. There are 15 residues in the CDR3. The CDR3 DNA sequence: TGTGCCAGCAGCCAGGGACGGGTGGGCACCGGGGAGCTGTTTTTT. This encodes CASSQGRVGTGELFF.

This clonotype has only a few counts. DNA for the CDR3: TGCAGCGTTGACGGGGGCTTGAACACTGAAGCTTTCTTT. Its translation: CSVDGGLNTEAFF. This sequence joins TRBV29-1 and TRBJ1-1; tentatively, D is TRBD1 (6 bases). V was shortened by 3 bases and J by 0 bases, with 8 bases between the two germline ends. The CDR3 spans 13 residues. The germline V gene encodes CDR1 SQVTM and CDR2 ANQGSEA. Using reference TRBV29-1 and TRBJ1-1 for the parts outside the CDR3, the full variable domain is SAVISQKPSRDICQRGTSLTIQCQVDSQVTMMFWYRQQPGQSLTLIATANQGSEATYESGFVIDKFPISRPNLTFSTLTVSNMSPEDSSIYLCSVDGGLNTEAFFGQGTRLTVV.

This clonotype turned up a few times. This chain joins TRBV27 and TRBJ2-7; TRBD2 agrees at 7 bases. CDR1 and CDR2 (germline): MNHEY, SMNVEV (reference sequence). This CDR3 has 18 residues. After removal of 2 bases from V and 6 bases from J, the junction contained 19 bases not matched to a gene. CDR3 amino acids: CASSLNPPRGSLFPEQYF. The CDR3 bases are TGTGCCAGCAGTTTAAATCCTCCCCGCGGGAGTTTATTCCCCGAGCAGTACTTC.

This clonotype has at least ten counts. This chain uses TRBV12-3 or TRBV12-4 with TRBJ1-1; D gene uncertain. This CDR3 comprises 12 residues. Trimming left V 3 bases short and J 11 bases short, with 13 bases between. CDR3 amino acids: CASSFGDAEAFF. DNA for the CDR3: TGTGCCAGCAGTTTCGGAGACGCCGAGGCTTTCTTT.

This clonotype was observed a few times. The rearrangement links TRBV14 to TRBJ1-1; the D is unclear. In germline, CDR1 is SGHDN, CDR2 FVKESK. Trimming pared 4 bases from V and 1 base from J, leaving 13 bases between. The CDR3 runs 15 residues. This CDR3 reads CASSPRKAGNTEAFF. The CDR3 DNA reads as TGTGCCAGCAGCCCTCGTAAGGCAGGGAACACTGAAGCTTTCTTT. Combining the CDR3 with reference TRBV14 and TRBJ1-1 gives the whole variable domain EAGVTQFPSHSVIEKGQTVTLRCDPISGHDNLYWYRRVMGKEIKFLLHFVKESKQDESGMPNNRFLAERTGGTYSTLKVQPAELEDSGVYFCASSPRKAGNTEAFFGQGTRLTVV.

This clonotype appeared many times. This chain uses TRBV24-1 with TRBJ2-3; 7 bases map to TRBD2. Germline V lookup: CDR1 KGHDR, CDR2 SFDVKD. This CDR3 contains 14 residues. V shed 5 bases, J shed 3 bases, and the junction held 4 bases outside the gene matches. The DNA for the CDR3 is TGTGCCACCAGTGGTCGGCGGGAGACAGATACGCAGTATTTT. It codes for CATSGRRETDTQYF.

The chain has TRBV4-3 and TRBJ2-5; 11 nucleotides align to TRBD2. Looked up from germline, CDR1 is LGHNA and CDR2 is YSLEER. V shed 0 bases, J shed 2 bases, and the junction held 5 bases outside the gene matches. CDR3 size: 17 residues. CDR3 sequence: CASSQDQLAGDQETQYF. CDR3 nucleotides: TGCGCCAGCAGCCAAGATCAACTAGCGGGAGATCAAGAGACCCAGTACTTC.

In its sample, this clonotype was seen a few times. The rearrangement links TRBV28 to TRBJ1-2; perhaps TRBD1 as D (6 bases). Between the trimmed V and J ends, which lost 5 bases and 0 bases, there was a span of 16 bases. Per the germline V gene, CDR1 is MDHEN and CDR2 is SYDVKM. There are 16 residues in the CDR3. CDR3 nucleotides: TGTGCCAGCAGTCCATCCGGACAGAACGCTAACTATGGCTACACCTTC. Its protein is CASSPSGQNANYGYTF.

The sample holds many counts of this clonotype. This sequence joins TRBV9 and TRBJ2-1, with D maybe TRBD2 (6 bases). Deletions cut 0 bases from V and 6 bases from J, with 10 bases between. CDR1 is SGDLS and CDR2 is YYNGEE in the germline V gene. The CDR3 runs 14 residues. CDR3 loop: CASSVAGVSNEQFF. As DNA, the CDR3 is TGTGCCAGCAGCGTAGCGGGAGTTAGCAATGAGCAGTTCTTC.

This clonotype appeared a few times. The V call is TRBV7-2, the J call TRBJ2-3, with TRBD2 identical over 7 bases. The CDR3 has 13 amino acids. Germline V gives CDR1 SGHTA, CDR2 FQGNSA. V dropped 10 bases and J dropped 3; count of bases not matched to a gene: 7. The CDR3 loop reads CATAPLATDTQYF. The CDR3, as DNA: TGTGCCACCGCACCACTAGCGACAGATACGCAGTATTTT.

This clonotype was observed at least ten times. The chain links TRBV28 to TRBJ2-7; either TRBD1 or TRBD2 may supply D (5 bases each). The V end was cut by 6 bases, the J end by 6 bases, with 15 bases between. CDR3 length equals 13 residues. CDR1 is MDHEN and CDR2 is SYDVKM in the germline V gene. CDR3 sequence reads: CASSNGAVSEQYF. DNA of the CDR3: TGTGCCAGCAGCAACGGGGCCGTCTCCGAGCAGTACTTC.

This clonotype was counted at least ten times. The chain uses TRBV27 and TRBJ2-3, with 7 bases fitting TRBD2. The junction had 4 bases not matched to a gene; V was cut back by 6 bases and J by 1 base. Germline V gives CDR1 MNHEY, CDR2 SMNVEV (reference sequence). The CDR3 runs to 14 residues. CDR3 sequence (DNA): TGTGCCAGCAGGAGCGGGGTTCGCACAGATACGCAGTATTTT. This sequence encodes CASRSGVRTDTQYF.

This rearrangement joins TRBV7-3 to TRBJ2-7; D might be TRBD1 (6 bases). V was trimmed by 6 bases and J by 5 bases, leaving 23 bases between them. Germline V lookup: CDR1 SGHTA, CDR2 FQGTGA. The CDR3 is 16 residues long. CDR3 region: CASSGETGPLTHEQYF. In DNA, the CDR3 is TGTGCCAGCAGTGGAGAGACAGGCCCCCTCACCCACGAGCAGTACTTC.